The 19 T cell receptor beta chains below all came from one sample that was sequenced in a study of metastatic and nonmetastatic thyroid tumors. Ahead of thyroid surgery, no patient had received treatment of any kind. TCRdb re-called clones from the PCR reads using MiXCR. The sample yields about 23,000 clones, 20% to 30% seen once. The sequenced material came from tumor tissue. The receptor source for this set is a male donor with papillary thyroid cancer or a benign thyroid nodule (not recorded which). Some clones in this sample may be carry-over from other donors' samples.

On this clone itself: One base away lies a much larger clone, so this may be a sequencing read error. Additional DNA sequences in this sample encode the identical CDR3. This chain links TRBV5-1 with TRBJ2-3, with a tentative D call TRBD2 (6 bases). CDR3 length: 17 amino acids. Germline-derived CDR1 and CDR2 are SGHRS and YFSETQ. CDR3 sequence (DNA): TGCGCCAGCAAGCTACCCGGGACTGGCGATGGCACAGACACGCAGTATTTT. It yields the protein CASKLPGTGDGTDTQYF.

This clone occurred many times. This chain uses TRBV7-3 with TRBJ1-6, with 8 nucleotides matching TRBD1. Germline V gives CDR1 SGHTA, CDR2 FQGTGA. Losses at the gene ends were 3 bases for V and 6 bases for J; bases not matched to a gene: 1. CDR3 length equals 14 residues. Here the CDR3 reads CASSLGQVNSPLHF. CDR3 DNA sequence: TGTGCCAGCAGCTTGGGACAGGTTAATTCACCCCTCCACTTT. The whole variable domain, remainder taken from reference TRBV7-3 and TRBJ1-6, is GAGVSQTPSNKVTEKGKYVELRCDPISGHTALYWYRQSLGQGPEFLIYFQGTGAADDSGLPNDRFFAVRPEGSVSTLKIQRTERGDSAVYLCASSLGQVNSPLHFGNGTRLTVT.

A note on this clone: This clone may be a read error of a much larger clone one base away. The CDR3 DNA reads as TGCGCCAGCAGCCAAGCTACTAGCGTGTACAATGAGCAGTTCTTC. It encodes CASSQATSVYNEQFF. This rearrangement joins TRBV4-1 to TRBJ2-1; TRBD2 matches 7 bases. The CDR3 consists of 15 residues. The germline CDR1 and CDR2 sequences are MGHRA and YSYEKL. With 1 base clipped from V and 4 bases from J, the junction kept 4 bases outside the gene matches.

This clone has a handful of counts. The chain joins TRBV19 to TRBJ1-6; the match to TRBD1 covers 7 bases. This CDR3 spans 15 amino acids. J gave up 3 bases and V 4 bases, and 3 bases lay outside the gene matches. CDR1 and CDR2 from the germline V gene are LNHDA and SQIVND (reference sequence). The CDR3: CASSKGQSYNSPLHF. The CDR3 DNA reads TGTGCCAGTAGTAAGGGACAGAGCTATAATTCACCCCTCCACTTT. The entire variable domain, with the rest obtained from reference TRBV19 and TRBJ1-6, is as follows: DGGITQSPKYLFRKEGQNVTLSCEQNLNHDAMYWYRQDPGQGLRLIYYSQIVNDFQKGDIAEGYSVSREKKESFPLTVTSAQKNPTAFYLCASSKGQSYNSPLHFGNGTRLTVT.

A word on this clone: This may come from a read error, since a much larger clone is one base off. In DNA form, the CDR3 reads TGTGCCAGCAGCTTACTAGCGGGAGAGGGGGAGCAGTACTTC. It is translated as CASSLLAGEGEQYF. The chain couples TRBV5-4 to TRBJ2-7; 11 nucleotides agree with TRBD2. V trimming: 2 bases; J trimming: 7 bases; junction bases outside the gene matches: 5. The CDR3 consists of 14 residues. Germline V gene sequence: CDR1 SGHNT, CDR2 YYREEE (reference sequence).

Note on this clone: A much larger clonotype is one base distant, so this may be a read error. At the DNA level, this CDR3 is encoded by other sequences in the same sample as well. The rearrangement joins TRBV6-1 to TRBJ2-5; D gene ambiguous. The CDR3 covers 10 residues. Germline loops: CDR1 MNHNS, CDR2 SASEGT. Here the CDR3 DNA reads TGTGCCAGCCTTGCGGAGACACAGTACTTC. Translated, it gives CASLAETQYF.

At least ten counts were recorded for this clone. This chain joins TRBV6-2 or TRBV6-3 and TRBJ1-5; weak D call: TRBD1 (5 bases). Germline CDR1 is MNHEY and CDR2 is SVGEGT. The CDR3 contains 16 residues. Deletions cut 0 bases from V and 3 bases from J, with 12 bases between. The CDR3 sequence is CASSYSLDNFNQPQHF. The CDR3 nucleotides are TGTGCCAGCAGTTACTCTCTGGACAATTTCAATCAGCCCCAGCATTTT.

The sample holds many counts of this clone. This CDR3 is also generated by other DNA sequences in the sample. V usage is TRBV5-1 and J usage is TRBJ2-2; TRBD2 is a possible D gene (7 bases). V lost 2 bases and J lost 4, with 12 bases in between. The CDR3 length is 15 residues. Germline V gene sequence: CDR1 SGHRS, CDR2 YFSETQ. CDR3 in amino acids: CASSFTGRGTGELFF. The DNA for the CDR3 is TGCGCCAGCAGCTTTACAGGGAGGGGCACCGGGGAGCTGTTTTTT.

This clone came up many times. This sequence joins TRBV3-1 and TRBJ2-6, with 9 positions matching TRBD2. The CDR3 is 18 amino acids. The V segment lost 5 bases and the J segment 0 bases; nucleotides outside the gene matches: 8. Per germline, CDR1 LGHDT and CDR2 YNNKEL (reference sequence). The CDR3 is CASSSSGINPSGANVLTF. The CDR3 coding sequence is TGTGCCAGCAGCTCTAGCGGGATCAACCCCTCTGGGGCCAACGTCCTGACTTTC. Using reference TRBV3-1 and TRBJ2-6 for the parts outside the CDR3, the full variable domain is DTAVSQTPKYLVTQMGNDKSIKCEQNLGHDTMYWYKQDSKKFLKIMFSYNNKELIINETVPNRFSPKSPDKAHLNLHINSLELGDSAVYFCASSSSGINPSGANVLTFGAGSRLTVL.

This clone was observed at least ten times. This chain connects TRBV5-4 to TRBJ1-1, with unresolved D. V was clipped by 0 bases and J by 2 bases, with 11 bases between them. Germline V gives CDR1 SGHNT, CDR2 YYREEE (reference sequence). CDR3 size: 15 residues. The chain's CDR3 is CASSLAGFTNTEAFF. The CDR3 coding sequence is TGTGCCAGCAGCTTGGCAGGATTTACTAACACTGAAGCTTTCTTT.

This clone is labeled as medium-sized. The chain links TRBV6-4 to TRBJ2-1; the D is unclear. The CDR3 is 15 amino acids. From germline, CDR1 is MRHNA and CDR2 SNTAGT. V was shortened by 3 bases and J by 10 bases, with 19 bases between the two germline ends. The CDR3 region has the DNA TGTGCCAGCAGTGATGCCCCACTCGGAAAGGACGAGCAGTTCTTC. This translates into CASSDAPLGKDEQFF.

This clone occurred many times. CDR3 region: CASSPGTVVNEKLFF. As DNA, the CDR3 is TGTGCCAGCAGTCCCGGGACGGTGGTTAATGAAAAACTGTTTTTT. The chain joins TRBV27 to TRBJ1-4; a possible D gene is TRBD1 (5 bases). CDR3 length: 15 amino acids. Germline CDR1 reads MNHEY; CDR2 reads SMNVEV (reference sequence). V lost 5 bases and J 4 bases, leaving 14 bases between the germline ends.

The table lists this clone with a few counts. This chain uses TRBV11-1 with TRBJ2-7; tentatively, D is TRBD2 (6 bases). This CDR3 has 12 residues. CDR1 SGHAT and CDR2 FQDESV come from the germline V gene (reference sequence). CDR3 sequence reads: CVTLIAGREQYF. In DNA, the CDR3 is TGTGTCACACTAATTGCGGGGCGCGAGCAGTACTTC.

This clone was seen ten or more times. The V call is TRBV10-2, the J call TRBJ2-5, with a tentative D call TRBD1 (7 bases). The germline gives CDR1 WSHSY, CDR2 SAAADI. V was shortened by 4 bases and J by 4 bases, with 16 bases between the two germline ends. CDR3 length equals 15 residues. The CDR3 spells CASSVQGGPRETQYF. CDR3 nucleotide sequence: TGCGCCAGCAGTGTGCAGGGGGGCCCAAGAGAGACCCAGTACTTC.

V gene TRBV11-2 combines with J gene TRBJ2-1; 7 bases align to TRBD2. The V gene's germline CDR1 is SGHAT and CDR2 FQNNGV. J lost 4 bases, V lost 7 bases, and 7 bases had no gene match. This CDR3 comprises 14 residues. CDR3 region: CASIGGRGYNEQFF. As DNA, the CDR3 is TGTGCCAGCATCGGCGGGAGAGGTTACAATGAGCAGTTCTTC.

There are many counts of this clone. V gene TRBV11-2 combines with J gene TRBJ2-3; D perhaps matches TRBD1 (5 bases). From germline, CDR1 is SGHAT and CDR2 FQNNGV. The CDR3 covers 14 residues. V was cut by 1 base and J by 6 bases, with 11 bases left in between. The CDR3 sequence: CASSLGTKRDTQYF. In DNA, the CDR3 is TGTGCCAGCAGCTTAGGGACAAAAAGGGATACGCAGTATTTT.

This clone came up many times. The V call is TRBV6-2 or TRBV6-3, the J call TRBJ1-6, with a weak D call TRBD1 (6 bases). Trimming pared 8 bases from V and 7 bases from J, leaving 15 bases between. The CDR3 is 14 residues long. Germline loops: CDR1 MNHEY, CDR2 SVGEGT. CDR3 protein: CASSRQAFNSPLHF. The CDR3 DNA sequence: TGTGCCAGCTCCAGACAGGCCTTCAATTCACCCCTCCACTTT.

At least ten counts were recorded for this clone. The rearrangement links TRBV19 to TRBJ1-1; 7 positions agree with TRBD1. Germline V gives CDR1 LNHDA, CDR2 SQIVND (reference sequence). J was trimmed by 1 base and V by 1 base; bases with no gene match: 0. The CDR3 loop spans 14 amino acids. CDR3 protein: CASSIGQGNTEAFF. CDR3 DNA: TGTGCCAGTAGTATAGGACAGGGGAACACTGAAGCTTTCTTT.

This clone has ten or more counts. This chain links TRBV7-2 with TRBJ1-1; 9 bases line up with TRBD1. The germline V gene encodes CDR1 SGHTA and CDR2 FQGNSA. V was clipped by 5 bases and J by 5 bases; unmatched bases: 12. The CDR3 has 16 residues. The CDR3 protein is CASSQQGARGGTEAFF. The CDR3 bases are TGTGCCAGCAGCCAACAGGGGGCGCGTGGTGGGACTGAAGCTTTCTTT. The full variable domain, rest sourced from reference TRBV7-2 and TRBJ1-1, is GAGVSQSPSNKVTEKGKDVELRCDPISGHTALYWYRQSLGQGLEFLIYFQGNSAPDKSGLPSDRFSAERTGGSVSTLTIQRTQQEDSAVYLCASSQQGARGGTEAFFGQGTRLTVV.